The 17 T cell receptor beta chains listed next were all sequenced from one sample in a study of siplizumab effects on memory and regulatory T cells. Clones were sequenced by immunoSEQ multiplex PCR, and TCRdb holds only the in-frame ones, with some missing. The sample carries 60,000 to 70,000 clones, 88% recorded once. Sequencing used Tregs sorted from blood. These receptors were taken from a human donor in good health.

The chain carries TRBV5-8 and TRBJ1-1; no clear D gene. Germline assignment: CDR1 SGHTS and CDR2 YDEGEE. V was trimmed by 0 bases and J by 1 base, leaving 7 bases between them. This CDR3 comprises 14 residues. The CDR3 bases are TGTGCCAGCAGCTTGGTCCGCCCGAACACTGAAGCTTTCTTT. It encodes CASSLVRPNTEAFF.

This chain joins TRBV5-6 and TRBJ2-7; D possibly corresponds to TRBD1 (6 bases). Trimming stripped 4 bases from V and 2 bases from J, with 16 bases between. The CDR3 spans 15 residues. CDR1 and CDR2 (germline): SGHDT, YYEEEE. CDR3 DNA: TGTGCCAGCAGCATTACCGGGACACCAACCTACGAGCAGTACTTC. This codes for CASSITGTPTYEQYF.

V gene TRBV4-2 combines with J gene TRBJ1-4, with D possibly being TRBD1 (5 bases). The V end was cut by 1 base, the J end by 7 bases, with 13 bases between. This CDR3 is 15 amino acids long. Germline V gene data show CDR1 as LGHNA and CDR2 as YNFKEQ. CDR3 DNA: TGTGCCAGCAGCCAAGTTGAGGGGATCGGTGAAAAACTGTTTTTT. It is translated as CASSQVEGIGEKLFF.

V and J are TRBV5-1 and TRBJ2-1; 7 nucleotides agree with TRBD1. This CDR3 is built from 14 residues. The germline V gene encodes CDR1 SGHRS and CDR2 YFSETQ. The junction had 2 bases not matched to a gene; V was cut back by 2 bases and J by 3 bases. In nucleotides, the CDR3 is TGCGCCAGCAGCTTACCAGGGGGCTACAATGAGCAGTTCTTC. It yields the protein CASSLPGGYNEQFF.

This clone was seen a single time. V usage is TRBV18 and J usage is TRBJ2-3; D not resolved. This CDR3 spans 14 amino acids. Germline CDR1 reads KGHSH; CDR2 reads LQKENI. The V gene lost 2 bases and the J gene lost 3 bases, with 9 bases spanning the gap. CDR3 residues: CASSPGVRTDTQYF. Here the CDR3 DNA reads TGTGCCAGCTCACCAGGGGTAAGAACAGATACGCAGTATTTT.

This chain links TRBV18 with TRBJ2-5; 7 bases line up with TRBD2. With 5 bases clipped from V and 0 bases from J, the junction kept 15 bases outside the gene matches. Germline assignment: CDR1 KGHSH and CDR2 LQKENI. The length of the CDR3 is 18 residues. CDR3 sequence: CASSSTGTPTSNQETQYF. The CDR3 region has the DNA TGTGCCAGCTCATCTACCGGGACGCCGACTAGCAACCAAGAGACCCAGTACTTC.

There are a few counts of this clone. The rearrangement joins TRBV5-6 to TRBJ1-1; D gene uncertain. Deletions cut 4 bases from V and 0 bases from J, with 1 base between. This CDR3 spans 11 amino acids. Germline V gene data show CDR1 as SGHDT and CDR2 as YYEEEE. The CDR3 DNA follows: TGTGCCAGCAGCCTGAACACTGAAGCTTTCTTT. The encoded protein is CASSLNTEAFF.

This clone was counted many times. The genes are TRBV4-2 and TRBJ1-1; no reliable D call. The V and J ends lost 1 base and 8 bases respectively, with 11 bases between them. CDR1 and CDR2 from the germline V gene are LGHNA and YNFKEQ. The CDR3 loop spans 13 amino acids. CDR3 residues: CASSQGGKVEAFF. The CDR3 DNA is TGTGCCAGCAGCCAAGGTGGCAAGGTAGAAGCTTTCTTT.

The J gene is TRBJ1-5, the V gene TRBV5-1; D is ambiguous. Per germline, CDR1 SGHRS and CDR2 YFSETQ. The CDR3 has 14 residues. The V end lost 3 bases, the J end lost 4 bases, and 11 bases lay between the germline ends. The CDR3 spells CASSYSGGNQPQHF. DNA of the CDR3: TGCGCCAGCAGCTATTCGGGCGGGAATCAGCCCCAGCATTTT.

Judged by abundance, this clone is medium-sized. The rearrangement joins TRBV6-1 to TRBJ2-7, with D perhaps TRBD1 or TRBD2 (5 bases each). CDR3 length: 12 residues. With 2 bases removed from V and 5 bases from J, the gap between germline ends came to 7 bases. Per germline, CDR1 MNHNS and CDR2 SASEGT. The CDR3 bases are TGTGCCAGCAGTGAATTGGGGGACGAGCAGTACTTC. Its translation: CASSELGDEQYF.

The chain joins TRBV30 to TRBJ2-1, with D uncertain. V was cut by 0 bases and J by 9 bases, with 9 bases left in between. This CDR3 comprises 12 residues. CDR1 is GTSNPN, CDR2 SVGIG, per germline (reference sequence). CDR3 coding DNA: TGTGCCTGGAGTGTACGAGGCGGTGAGCAGTTCTTC. Protein: CAWSVRGGEQFF.

The rearrangement uses TRBV27 and TRBJ2-6; D uncertain. This CDR3 is built from 15 residues. CDR1 and CDR2 (germline): MNHEY, SMNVEV (reference sequence). V lost 3 bases and J 0 bases, leaving 6 bases between the germline ends. The CDR3 is CASSFFGSGANVLTF. CDR3 coding DNA: TGTGCCAGCAGTTTTTTTGGCTCTGGGGCCAACGTCCTGACTTTC.

The rearrangement uses TRBV6-6 and TRBJ2-1, with TRBD2 matching over 9 bases. CDR3 length equals 14 residues. V was clipped by 7 bases and J by 7 bases; unmatched bases: 8. The germline gives CDR1 MNHNY, CDR2 SVGAGI (reference sequence). The CDR3 here is CASNPGLAQNEQFF. DNA of the CDR3: TGTGCCAGCAACCCGGGACTAGCCCAGAATGAGCAGTTCTTC.

This clone was counted a few times. J is TRBJ1-1 and V is TRBV9; D gene uncertain. V lost 0 bases to trimming and J lost 1 base, with 4 bases between them. CDR3 length: 13 residues. Germline CDR1 and CDR2: SGDLS and YYNGEE. The CDR3 protein is CASSVAWNTEAFF. CDR3 DNA sequence: TGTGCCAGCAGCGTAGCGTGGAACACTGAAGCTTTCTTT.

This sequence joins TRBV27 and TRBJ2-3; 8 positions agree with TRBD1. The CDR3 contains 17 residues. The junction had 14 bases not matched to a gene; V was cut back by 4 bases and J by 5 bases. The germline V gene encodes CDR1 MNHEY and CDR2 SMNVEV (reference sequence). CDR3 region: CASSYRTGILGLDTQYF. CDR3 nucleotides: TGTGCCAGCAGTTATAGGACAGGGATCCTTGGTTTAGATACGCAGTATTTT.

This rearrangement joins TRBV5-1 to TRBJ2-3; the D is unclear. The germline CDR1 and CDR2 sequences are SGHRS and YFSETQ. The CDR3 runs 15 residues. The V gene lost 1 base and the J gene lost 0 bases, with 9 bases spanning the gap. The CDR3 is CASSLRSASTDTQYF. CDR3 bases: TGCGCCAGCAGCTTGCGTTCTGCTAGCACAGATACGCAGTATTTT.

The genes are TRBV27 and TRBJ2-5, with 8 positions matching TRBD2. The CDR3 length is 13 residues. V gave up 2 bases and J gave up 4 bases; unmatched junction bases: 0. Germline CDR1 is MNHEY and CDR2 is SMNVEV (reference sequence). The CDR3: CASSLLAGETQYF. The CDR3 DNA reads as TGTGCCAGCAGTTTACTAGCGGGAGAGACCCAGTACTTC.